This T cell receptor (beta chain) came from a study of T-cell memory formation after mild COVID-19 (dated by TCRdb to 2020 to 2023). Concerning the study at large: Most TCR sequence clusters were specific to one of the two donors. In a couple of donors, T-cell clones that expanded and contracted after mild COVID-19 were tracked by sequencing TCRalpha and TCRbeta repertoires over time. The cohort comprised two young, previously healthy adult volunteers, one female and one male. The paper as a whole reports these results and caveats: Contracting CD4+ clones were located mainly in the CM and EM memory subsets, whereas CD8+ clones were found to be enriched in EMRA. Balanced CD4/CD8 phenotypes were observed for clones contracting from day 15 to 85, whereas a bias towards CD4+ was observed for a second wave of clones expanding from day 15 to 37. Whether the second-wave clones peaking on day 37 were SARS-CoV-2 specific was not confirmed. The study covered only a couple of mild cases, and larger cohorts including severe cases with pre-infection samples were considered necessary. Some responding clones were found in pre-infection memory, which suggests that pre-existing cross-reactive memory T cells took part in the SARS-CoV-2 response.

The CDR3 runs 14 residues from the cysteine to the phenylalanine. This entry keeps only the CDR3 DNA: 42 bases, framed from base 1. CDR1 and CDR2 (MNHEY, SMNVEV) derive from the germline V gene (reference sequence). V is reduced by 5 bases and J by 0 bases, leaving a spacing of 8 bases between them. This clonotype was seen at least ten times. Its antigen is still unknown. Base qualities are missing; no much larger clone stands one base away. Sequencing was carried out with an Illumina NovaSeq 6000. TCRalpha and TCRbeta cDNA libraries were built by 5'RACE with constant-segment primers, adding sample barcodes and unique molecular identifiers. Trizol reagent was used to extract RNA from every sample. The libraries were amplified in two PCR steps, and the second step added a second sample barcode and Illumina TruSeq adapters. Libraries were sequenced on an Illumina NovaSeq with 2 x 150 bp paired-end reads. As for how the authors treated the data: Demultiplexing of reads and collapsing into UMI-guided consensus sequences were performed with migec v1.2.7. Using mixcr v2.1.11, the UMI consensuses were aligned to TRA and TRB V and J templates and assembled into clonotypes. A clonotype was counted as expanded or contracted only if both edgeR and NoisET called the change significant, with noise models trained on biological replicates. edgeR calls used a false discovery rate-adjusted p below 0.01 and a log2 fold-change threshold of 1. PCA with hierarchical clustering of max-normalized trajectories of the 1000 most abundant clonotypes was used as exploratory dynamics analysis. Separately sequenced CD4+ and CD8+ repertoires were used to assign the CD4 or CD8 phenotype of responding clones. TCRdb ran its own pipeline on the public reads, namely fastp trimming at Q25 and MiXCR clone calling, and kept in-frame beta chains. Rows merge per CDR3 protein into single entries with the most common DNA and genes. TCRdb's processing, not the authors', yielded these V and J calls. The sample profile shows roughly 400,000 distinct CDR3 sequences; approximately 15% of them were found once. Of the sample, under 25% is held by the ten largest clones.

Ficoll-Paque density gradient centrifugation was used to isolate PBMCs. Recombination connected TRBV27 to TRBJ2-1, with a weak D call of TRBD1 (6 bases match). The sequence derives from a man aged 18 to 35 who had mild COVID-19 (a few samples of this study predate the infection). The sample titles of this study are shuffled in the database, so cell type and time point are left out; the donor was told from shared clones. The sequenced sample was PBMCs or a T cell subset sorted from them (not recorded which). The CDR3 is CASSEDSSYNEQFF. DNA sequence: TGTGCCAGCAGTGAGGACAGCTCCTACAATGAGCAGTTCTTC.